These 16 T cell receptor beta chains were all obtained from the same sample, sequenced in a study of blood T cell repertoires in COVID-19. The assay was immunoSEQ multiplex PCR, and TCRdb's table has in-frame clones only and misses some. The sample includes 65,000 to 90,000 clones, about 88% of them seen just once. The sequencing input was peripheral blood. These receptors were collected from a man aged 45 to 65 with acute or convalescent COVID-19.

The J gene is TRBJ2-3, the V gene TRBV29-1, with 12 bases aligning to TRBD2. Germline CDR1 and CDR2: SQVTM and ANQGSEA. V lost 7 bases, J lost 2 bases, and 16 bases stayed unmatched. CDR3 length equals 18 residues. DNA for the CDR3: TGCAGCGCCAACCGCCGGACTAGCGGGATATGGCTCACAGATACGCAGTATTTT. Translated: CSANRRTSGIWLTDTQYF.

V is TRBV6-5 and J is TRBJ1-6, with a tentative D call TRBD1 (5 bases). V lost 7 bases to trimming and J lost 9 bases, with 16 bases between them. The CDR3 sequence is 14 residues long. Per germline, CDR1 MNHEY and CDR2 SVGAGI. The CDR3 is CASTGGGEGSPLHF. For the CDR3, the DNA is TGTGCCAGCACCGGGGGGGGAGAAGGTTCACCCCTCCACTTT.

There are a few counts of this clone. V usage is TRBV6-5 and J usage is TRBJ2-5; a possible D gene is TRBD2 (5 bases). The CDR3 is made up of 14 amino acids. Per the germline V gene, CDR1 is MNHEY and CDR2 is SVGAGI. V was pared by 8 bases and J by 4 bases, with 17 bases between. The DNA of the CDR3 is TGTGCCAGCTCCCATAGATCTAGCATAGAGACCCAGTACTTC. Protein product: CASSHRSSIETQYF.

The chain employs TRBV16 and TRBJ2-2; TRBD2 aligns across 12 bases. Trimming took 4 bases from V and 4 from J; bases not matched to a gene: 4. Germline CDR1 reads KGHSY; CDR2 reads FQNENV. The CDR3 sequence is 16 residues long. CDR3 amino acids: CASSPTSGGSTGELFF. The CDR3 nucleotides read TGTGCCAGCAGCCCCACTAGCGGGGGGTCCACCGGGGAGCTGTTTTTT.

This clone was detected a few times. The chain uses TRBV9 and TRBJ1-3, with D possibly TRBD1 on 5 matching bases. From germline, CDR1 is SGDLS and CDR2 YYNGEE. The CDR3 extends over 14 amino acids. V lost 0 bases and J lost 2, with 6 bases in between. CDR3 sequence (DNA): TGTGCCAGCAGCGTAGGGGGGGCTGGAAACACCATATATTTT. Protein sequence: CASSVGGAGNTIYF.

The J gene is TRBJ1-1, the V gene TRBV5-1; possibly TRBD1 for D (5 bases). The CDR3 is made up of 14 amino acids. Germline V lookup: CDR1 SGHRS, CDR2 YFSETQ. Trimming shortened V by 3 bases and J by 7 bases, and 16 bases separated the two germline ends. The CDR3 loop reads CASSSVTGQGEAFF. CDR3 DNA: TGCGCCAGCAGCTCCGTCACGGGCCAGGGTGAAGCTTTCTTT.

This chain uses TRBV9 with TRBJ1-6; 8 bases match TRBD1. J gave up 12 bases and V 2 bases, and 4 bases lay outside the gene matches. This CDR3 comprises 13 residues. Looked up from germline, CDR1 is SGDLS and CDR2 is YYNGEE. CDR3: CASSVDRERPLHF. The CDR3 DNA is TGTGCCAGCAGCGTGGACAGGGAACGACCCCTCCACTTT.

DNA of the CDR3: TGTGCCAGCAGCTTACCCCGGGGAGCGGCCAACACTGAAGCTTTCTTT. It encodes CASSLPRGAANTEAFF. The chain combines TRBV11-1 with TRBJ1-1; D remains ambiguous. V gave up 2 bases and J gave up 2 bases, with 15 bases separating them. Germline CDR1 and CDR2: SGHAT and FQDESV (reference sequence). This CDR3 spans 16 amino acids.

This clone was counted a single time. The J gene is TRBJ1-5, the V gene TRBV19, with 7 bases identical to TRBD1. The germline V gene has CDR1 LNHDA and CDR2 SQIVND (reference sequence). Germline trimming cut 2 bases from V and 11 bases from J; bases unmatched to any gene: 12. This CDR3 is built from 15 residues. CDR3 coding DNA: TGTGCCAGTAGTATACAAGGACAGGTTACAGGGGCCCAGCATTTT. The encoded protein is CASSIQGQVTGAQHF.

DNA of the CDR3: TGTGCCAGCAGCTTAGCGCGGGGCAATGAGCAGTTCTTC. Its translation: CASSLARGNEQFF. The genes are TRBV7-2 and TRBJ2-1; D perhaps matches TRBD2 (6 bases). CDR1 is SGHTA, CDR2 FQGNSA, per germline. Between the trimmed V and J ends, which lost 0 bases and 6 bases, there was a span of 6 bases. This CDR3 is built from 13 residues.

The chain carries TRBV13 and TRBJ2-1; D possibly corresponds to TRBD2 (6 bases). Germline assignment: CDR1 PRHDT and CDR2 FYEKMQ (reference sequence). Trimming shortened V by 4 bases and J by 5 bases, and 12 bases separated the two germline ends. The CDR3 is 14 amino acids. Written as DNA, the CDR3 is TGTGCCAGCAGCTGGAGGGACCAAAACAATGAGCAGTTCTTC. The encoded protein is CASSWRDQNNEQFF.

The V call is TRBV18, the J call TRBJ1-4; no firm D call. Between the trimmed V and J ends, which lost 3 bases and 4 bases, there was a span of 12 bases. This CDR3 has 15 residues. CDR1 is KGHSH, CDR2 LQKENI, per germline. CDR3 protein: CASSPGRNNNEKLFF. The DNA of the CDR3 is TGTGCCAGCTCACCGGGCCGGAATAATAATGAAAAACTGTTTTTT.

This clone was counted once. The rearrangement joins TRBV10-3 to TRBJ1-2; D remains unclear. V was shortened by 3 bases and J by 0 bases, with 8 bases between the two germline ends. Germline CDR1 reads ENHRY; CDR2 reads SYGVKD. The CDR3 runs to 14 residues. Written as DNA, the CDR3 is TGTGCCATCAGTGATGGGCAATCTAACTATGGCTACACCTTC. This gives the protein CAISDGQSNYGYTF.

This chain uses TRBV5-4 with TRBJ2-3; D is unclear. The V gene lost 1 base and the J gene lost 2 bases, with 20 bases spanning the gap. The CDR3 contains 18 residues. Germline V gene data show CDR1 as SGHNT and CDR2 as YYREEE (reference sequence). The CDR3 region is CASSLPTAGSRSTDTQYF. CDR3 DNA sequence: TGTGCCAGCAGCTTGCCCACCGCCGGGTCCCGATCCACAGATACGCAGTATTTT.

The chain employs TRBV5-1 and TRBJ1-4, with TRBD1 matching over 7 bases. Germline V lookup: CDR1 SGHRS, CDR2 YFSETQ. The CDR3 is made up of 16 amino acids. V dropped 3 bases and J dropped 8; count of bases not matched to a gene: 13. The CDR3 DNA reads as TGCGCCAGCAGCTCGGGACAGACAGGGTTGGAGGAAAAACTGTTTTTT. Translated, it gives CASSSGQTGLEEKLFF.

The count of this clone is one. The chain joins TRBV5-1 to TRBJ1-6; D ambiguous. The CDR3 totals 14 residues. Germline V gene lookup returns CDR1 SGHRS and CDR2 YFSETQ. V dropped 1 base and J dropped 4 bases, with 6 bases sitting between them. CDR3 sequence reads: CASSLSSYNSPLHF. The CDR3 bases are TGCGCCAGCAGCTTGTCTAGTTATAATTCACCCCTCCACTTT.